This T cell receptor beta chain was sequenced in a study of T cell repertoires in aging, cancer and after chemotherapy. Germline-derived CDR1 and CDR2 are LGHNA and YNFKEQ. Losses at the gene ends were 4 bases for V and 4 bases for J; bases not matched to a gene: 5. CDR3 length: 14 residues. The template was genomic DNA from peripheral blood, not RNA. A mixed TRB-A/B primer pool amplified rearranged TRB by multiplex touch-down PCR. One entry per CDR3 protein, called by TCRdb with MiXCR from the multiplex PCR reads. The repertoire includes 7,000 to 9,000 distinct CDR3 sequences, around 32% of them detected once, and 3.3% sits in the top ten. Points on this clonotype: Its antigen is undetermined.

Study findings and constraints: Untreated cancer patients had significantly lower blood TCR diversity than age-matched healthy donors. Median generation probability rose over the chemotherapy interval in each cancer cohort, suggesting rebound thymic output. Immunological memory after chemotherapy cannot be judged from the repertoire data.

Sequenced material: blood. The source of this sequence is a human donor in good health. The chain recombines TRBV4-2 with TRBJ1-2; 8 nucleotides agree with TRBD1. CDR3 nucleotide sequence: TGTGCCAGCAGCCGAACAGGGGGTGGCTATGGCTACACCTTC. This sequence encodes CASSRTGGGYGYTF.